Shown below are 26 T cell receptor beta chains from a single sample sequenced in a study of T cells in Graves' hyperthyroidism and ophthalmopathy. Authors of the study amplified TCR beta CDR3 regions from RNA transcripts. Initially, a first-round RT-PCR of the TCR CDR3 employed the HTBI primer set. Using its own MiXCR run on the multiplex PCR reads, TCRdb lists one record per CDR3 protein. The sample carries around 690,000 distinct CDR3 sequences, approximately 15% recorded once. The sequencing sample was made of blood. Receptors originate from a man aged 50 to 59 with Graves' hyperthyroidism.

To note about this clonotype: This sequence may be a read error, since a much larger clone differs from it by one base. This chain joins TRBV5-1 and TRBJ2-1; possible D gene TRBD1, 5 bases. Per the germline V gene, CDR1 is SGHRS and CDR2 is YFSETQ. This CDR3 contains 15 residues. The CDR3 DNA sequence: TGCGTCAGCAGCGACAGTCTAGACTCCTACAATGAGCAGTTCTTC. Protein: CVSSDSLDSYNEQFF.

V and J are TRBV19 and TRBJ1-1; a weak D match, TRBD1 (5 bases). V gave up 5 bases and J gave up 5 bases, with 21 bases separating them. The length of the CDR3 is 16 residues. The V gene's germline CDR1 is LNHDA and CDR2 SQIVND (reference sequence). The CDR3 here is CASSPQGRDFVTEAFF. The CDR3 DNA reads TGTGCCAGTAGTCCCCAGGGAAGGGACTTTGTGACTGAAGCTTTCTTT. The variable domain in full, with the rest retrieved from reference TRBV19 and TRBJ1-1, is DGGITQSPKYLFRKEGQNVTLSCEQNLNHDAMYWYRQDPGQGLRLIYYSQIVNDFQKGDIAEGYSVSREKKESFPLTVTSAQKNPTAFYLCASSPQGRDFVTEAFFGQGTRLTVV.

This clonotype was seen many times. The chain's CDR3 is CASSLAPGRDYNEQFF. Written as DNA, the CDR3 is TGTGCCAGCAGCTTAGCACCGGGGCGAGACTACAATGAGCAGTTCTTC. The chain links TRBV11-2 to TRBJ2-1; D could derive from TRBD1 or TRBD2 (5 bases each). Germline CDR1 SGHAT, CDR2 FQNNGV. The CDR3 is 16 residues long. V was cut by 1 base and J by 3 bases, with 13 bases left in between.

This clonotype was counted at least ten times. The V gene is TRBV7-9, the J gene TRBJ2-7; perhaps TRBD2 as D (5 bases). The CDR3 runs to 14 residues. V gave up 4 bases and J gave up 6 bases, with 16 bases separating them. Germline V gene sequence: CDR1 SEHNR, CDR2 FQNEAQ (reference sequence). The CDR3 DNA follows: TGTGCCAGCAGCTCGTGGCGGGTAGGGAGCGAGCAGTACTTC. Its protein is CASSSWRVGSEQYF.

For this clonotype: The CDR3 does not close with the conserved phenylalanine or tryptophan, likely indicating a read error. This sequence joins TRBV5-5 and TRBJ2-7; 7 bases fit TRBD1. CDR3 size: 13 residues. Germline V gene lookup returns CDR1 SGHKS and CDR2 YYEKEE (reference sequence). Germline trimming cut 2 bases from V and 5 bases from J; bases unmatched to any gene: 4. For the CDR3, the DNA is TGTGCCAGCAGCTTTAACAGGGGAAACGAGCAGTACTTA. It codes for CASSFNRGNEQYL.

This clonotype came up many times. The chain links TRBV7-2 to TRBJ2-7; maybe TRBD2 (5 bases). V shed 0 bases and J shed 7 bases, with 13 bases lying between them. Germline-derived CDR1 and CDR2 are SGHTA and FQGNSA. CDR3 length: 14 residues. This CDR3 reads CASSLAVGSGEQYF. The CDR3 coding sequence is TGTGCCAGCAGCTTAGCGGTGGGGTCGGGGGAGCAGTACTTC.

This clonotype was observed at least ten times. The chain carries TRBV20-1 and TRBJ2-7; D gene unclear. CDR3 length: 14 amino acids. Trimming removed 6 bases at V and 2 bases at J, with 17 bases between. Germline CDR1 DFQATT, CDR2 SNEGSKA (reference sequence). CDR3 region: CSALTPGDPYEQYF. The CDR3 DNA reads as TGCAGTGCGTTAACTCCCGGCGATCCCTACGAGCAGTACTTC.

The genes are TRBV5-1 and TRBJ2-2; TRBD2 matches 9 bases. This CDR3 has 14 residues. From germline, CDR1 is SGHRS and CDR2 YFSETQ. J gave up 3 bases and V 5 bases, and 2 bases lay outside the gene matches. The CDR3 bases are TGCGCCAGCAGTAGACTAGCGGACACCGGGGAGCTGTTTTTT. Translated, it gives CASSRLADTGELFF.

This clonotype was recorded many times. This chain connects TRBV2 to TRBJ2-3; D remains ambiguous. CDR3 size: 14 residues. CDR1 is SNHLY and CDR2 is FYNNEI in the germline V gene. With 6 bases removed from V and 2 bases from J, the gap between germline ends came to 12 bases. The CDR3 coding sequence is TGTGCCAGCAGCCCCGTGGGATTCACAGATACGCAGTATTTT. Translating it yields CASSPVGFTDTQYF.

This clonotype was picked up a small number of times. V is TRBV15 and J is TRBJ2-4; 9 bases are a match to TRBD1. The junction had 5 bases not matched to a gene; V was cut back by 0 bases and J by 11 bases. This CDR3 is 14 amino acids long. Per germline, CDR1 LNHNV and CDR2 YYDKDF (reference sequence). CDR3: CATSRDLGDRVQYF. Written as DNA, the CDR3 is TGTGCCACCAGCAGAGATCTGGGGGACAGGGTTCAGTACTTC.

The CDR3 region has the DNA TGCGCCAGCAGCCCCCAGGCAGGGGGCACTTCACCCCTCCACTTT. As protein: CASSPQAGGTSPLHF. The V call is TRBV5-1, the J call TRBJ1-6, with 8 nucleotides matching TRBD1. The J segment lost 9 bases and the V segment lost 4 bases, leaving 9 bases of the junction unmatched. The V gene's germline CDR1 is SGHRS and CDR2 YFSETQ. CDR3 size: 15 residues.

This clonotype was detected ten times or more. This sequence joins TRBV28 and TRBJ2-3; 9 positions match TRBD2. Germline CDR1 reads MDHEN; CDR2 reads SYDVKM. The trim removed 4 bases at V and 6 bases at J, leaving 11 bases unmatched. CDR3 length: 16 residues. CDR3 in DNA: TGTGCCAGCAGTTCCCGACTAGCGGCGGCTGGGGATACGCAGTATTTT. Protein: CASSSRLAAAGDTQYF. The full variable domain, completed using reference TRBV28 and TRBJ2-3, is DVKVTQSSRYLVKRTGEKVFLECVQDMDHENMFWYRQDPGLGLRLIYFSYDVKMKEKGDIPEGYSVSREKKERFSLILESASTNQTSMYLCASSSRLAAAGDTQYFGPGTRLTVL.

The gene calls are TRBV6-1 and TRBJ2-5; TRBD2 agrees at 8 bases. In germline, CDR1 is MNHNS, CDR2 SASEGT. Trimming cost V 9 bases and J 3 bases; bases outside gene matches: 12. The CDR3 has 15 amino acids. CDR3 DNA: TGTGCCAGTCAATGGGGAGCGGGAGAGGAAGAGACCCAGTACTTC. Residues: CASQWGAGEEETQYF.

The chain links TRBV12-3 or TRBV12-4 to TRBJ2-5, with a possible D match to TRBD2 (6 bases). The CDR3 runs 16 residues. V dropped 4 bases and J dropped 1 base, with 16 bases sitting between them. CDR3 loop: CASSSPDSGTQETQYF. In DNA, the CDR3 is TGTGCCAGCAGTTCCCCCGATAGCGGAACCCAAGAGACCCAGTACTTC.

This clonotype was counted between two and nine times. The rearrangement joins TRBV7-9 to TRBJ2-5; TRBD2 is a possible D gene (7 bases). Trimming took off 1 base at V and 12 bases at J, with 12 bases between the two ends. CDR1 is SEHNR and CDR2 is FQNEAQ in the germline V gene (reference sequence). CDR3 length: 12 residues. The CDR3 coding sequence is TGTGCCAGCAGCTTAGGGGGGGGGGGCGAGTACTTC. It codes for CASSLGGGGEYF.

The sample holds a few counts of this clonotype. This chain's CDR3 is CSVVPQPPRDEQYF. CDR3 nucleotide sequence: TGCAGCGTTGTCCCCCAACCCCCAAGAGACGAGCAGTACTTC. V usage is TRBV29-1 and J usage is TRBJ2-7; D unresolved. CDR3 length: 14 amino acids. The V and J ends lost 4 bases and 5 bases respectively, with 18 bases between them. The germline V gene has CDR1 SQVTM and CDR2 ANQGSEA.

This clonotype was counted at least ten times. The genes are TRBV19 and TRBJ2-1; 12 nucleotides line up with TRBD2. The CDR3 totals 18 residues. V shed 5 bases, J shed 0 bases, and the junction held 8 bases outside the gene matches. Germline values: CDR1 LNHDA, CDR2 SQIVND (reference sequence). The CDR3 region has the DNA TGTGCCAGTAGTCCCGGACTAGCGGGACGGAACTCCTACAATGAGCAGTTCTTC. It codes for CASSPGLAGRNSYNEQFF. The full variable domain, rest sourced from reference TRBV19 and TRBJ2-1, is DGGITQSPKYLFRKEGQNVTLSCEQNLNHDAMYWYRQDPGQGLRLIYYSQIVNDFQKGDIAEGYSVSREKKESFPLTVTSAQKNPTAFYLCASSPGLAGRNSYNEQFFGPGTRLTVL.

V gene TRBV6-1 combines with J gene TRBJ1-5, with unresolved D. V lost 6 bases to trimming and J lost 0 bases, with 12 bases between them. The CDR3 has 15 residues. Germline V gene sequence: CDR1 MNHNS, CDR2 SASEGT. The CDR3 bases are TGTGCCAGCAGCTCCGGAGGGTTTAGCAATCAGCCCCAGCATTTT. Translation: CASSSGGFSNQPQHF.

The sample holds many counts of this clonotype. This rearrangement joins TRBV18 to TRBJ2-5; perhaps TRBD1 as D (6 bases). Trimming stripped 5 bases from V and 2 bases from J, with 12 bases between. Germline CDR1 reads KGHSH; CDR2 reads LQKENI. The CDR3 has 14 amino acids. The CDR3 spells CASSTRTAQETQYF. DNA of the CDR3: TGTGCCAGCTCAACACGGACAGCACAAGAGACCCAGTACTTC.

The chain uses TRBV28 and TRBJ2-2, with D tentatively TRBD2 (7 bases). Germline CDR1 and CDR2: MDHEN and SYDVKM. The CDR3 is made up of 11 amino acids. CDR3 nucleotides: TGTGCAGGGGGGGGGTTGAGGGAGCTGTTTTTT. Its translation: CAGGGLRELFF.

This clonotype was counted ten times or more. V gene TRBV11-2 combines with J gene TRBJ2-5; D not resolved. The CDR3 spans 11 residues. Trimming left V 5 bases short and J 10 bases short, with 11 bases between. Germline V gives CDR1 SGHAT, CDR2 FQNNGV. This CDR3 reads CASSHGSNQYF. The CDR3 region has the DNA TGTGCCAGCAGCCACGGATCCAACCAGTACTTC.

This clonotype was counted between two and nine times. The rearrangement uses TRBV19 and TRBJ1-1; D ambiguous. There are 13 residues in the CDR3. Germline V CDR1 and CDR2: LNHDA, SQIVND (reference sequence). V lost 7 bases, J lost 1 base, and 10 bases lay in between. In DNA, the CDR3 is TGTGCCAGTACGATCGGACGGAACACTGAAGCTTTCTTT. Residues: CASTIGRNTEAFF.

In this sample, this clonotype turned up a few times. The chain is built from TRBV5-8 and TRBJ1-2; a possible D gene is TRBD1 (5 bases). V lost 4 bases and J lost 6, with 13 bases in between. Germline CDR1 and CDR2: SGHTS and YDEGEE. The CDR3 extends over 13 amino acids. The CDR3 nucleotides are TGTGCCAGCAGCACGGCCGGGACTCATGGCTACACCTTC. As protein: CASSTAGTHGYTF.

This clonotype was seen repeatedly, ten times or more. This chain connects TRBV28 to TRBJ1-5; D unresolved. This CDR3 has 14 amino acids. V lost 3 bases and J lost 4, with 10 bases in between. Germline loops: CDR1 MDHEN, CDR2 SYDVKM. DNA of the CDR3: TGTGCCAGCAGTTTGTGGGTCGGGAATCAGCCCCAGCATTTT. Encoded protein: CASSLWVGNQPQHF. Filled out from reference TRBV28 and TRBJ1-5, the complete variable domain reads DVKVTQSSRYLVKRTGEKVFLECVQDMDHENMFWYRQDPGLGLRLIYFSYDVKMKEKGDIPEGYSVSREKKERFSLILESASTNQTSMYLCASSLWVGNQPQHFGDGTRLSIL.

This clonotype showed up many times. The chain combines TRBV3-1 with TRBJ1-2; 8 positions match TRBD1. J gave up 6 bases and V 6 bases, and 3 bases lay outside the gene matches. Per the germline V gene, CDR1 is LGHDT and CDR2 is YNNKEL (reference sequence). This CDR3 is built from 12 residues. The CDR3 region is CASSPGGDGYTF. CDR3 coding DNA: TGTGCCAGCAGTCCAGGGGGCGATGGCTACACCTTC.

This clonotype was detected many times. This chain links TRBV6-2 or TRBV6-3 with TRBJ2-1; D remains unclear. Trimming cost V 3 bases and J 6 bases, with 12 bases left between them. The CDR3 extends over 14 amino acids. Germline CDR1 and CDR2: MNHEY and SVGEGT. The CDR3 loop is CASSYPELGNEQFF. The CDR3, as DNA: TGTGCCAGCAGTTATCCCGAATTGGGCAATGAGCAGTTCTTC.